Following are 24 T cell receptor beta chains from one sample sequenced in a study of blood T cell repertoires in COVID-19. TCRdb's copy holds only in-frame clones and misses some; the assay was immunoSEQ multiplex PCR. In the table there are 150,000 or so clones, approximately 95% of which are singletons. Sequenced: peripheral blood. These receptors were obtained from a woman aged 50 to 60 with acute or convalescent COVID-19.

The chain joins TRBV6-6 to TRBJ2-1; 13 bases align to TRBD2. The junction had 6 bases not matched to a gene; V was cut back by 7 bases and J by 9 bases. Germline V CDR1 and CDR2: MNHNY, SVGAGI (reference sequence). CDR3 length: 14 amino acids. The CDR3 is CASNPTSGGSEQFF. The CDR3 nucleotides are TGTGCCAGCAATCCGACTAGCGGGGGGAGTGAGCAGTTCTTC.

The chain carries TRBV13 and TRBJ2-7; 15 nucleotides agree with TRBD2. Losses at the gene ends were 5 bases for V and 2 bases for J; bases not matched to a gene: 7. The CDR3 is made up of 17 amino acids. Germline V gene data show CDR1 as PRHDT and CDR2 as FYEKMQ (reference sequence). The CDR3 DNA is TGTGCCAGCAGCCAAGGGACTAGCGGGAGGATCCCCTACGAGCAGTACTTC. Translated, it gives CASSQGTSGRIPYEQYF.

The gene calls are TRBV4-3 and TRBJ2-1; TRBD2 matches at 8 bases. With 0 bases clipped from V and 4 bases from J, the junction kept 14 bases outside the gene matches. Germline V gene data show CDR1 as LGHNA and CDR2 as YSLEER. The CDR3 loop spans 19 amino acids. The CDR3 here is CASSQELYGAGGRYNEQFF. The CDR3 DNA sequence: TGCGCCAGCAGCCAAGAATTGTATGGCGCGGGAGGACGATACAATGAGCAGTTCTTC.

The gene calls are TRBV11-2 and TRBJ1-4; tentative D call: TRBD1 (5 bases). V lost 2 bases and J 8 bases, leaving 15 bases between the germline ends. CDR1 is SGHAT and CDR2 is FQNNGV in the germline V gene. This CDR3 has 15 residues. This CDR3 is CASSLWGGGPEKLFF. CDR3 in DNA: TGTGCCAGCAGCTTATGGGGCGGAGGGCCGGAAAAACTGTTTTTT.

The chain is built from TRBV19 and TRBJ1-2; 8 nucleotides match TRBD1. Germline CDR1 and CDR2: LNHDA and SQIVND (reference sequence). After removal of 4 bases from V and 2 bases from J, the junction contained 6 bases not matched to a gene. The CDR3 is 15 residues long. CDR3 sequence reads: CASSTKTGANYGYTF. The CDR3 DNA is TGTGCCAGTAGTACCAAGACAGGGGCGAACTATGGCTACACCTTC.

This clone appeared once. This chain links TRBV28 with TRBJ2-7; 7 nucleotides agree with TRBD1. V lost 7 bases, J lost 5 bases, and 14 bases stayed unmatched. The CDR3 length is 15 residues. Germline CDR1 is MDHEN and CDR2 is SYDVKM. CDR3 DNA sequence: TGTGCCAGCACTTTGGAGAGGCGACAGGGCGACGAGCAGTACTTC. This encodes CASTLERRQGDEQYF. Combining the CDR3 with reference TRBV28 and TRBJ2-7 gives the whole variable domain DVKVTQSSRYLVKRTGEKVFLECVQDMDHENMFWYRQDPGLGLRLIYFSYDVKMKEKGDIPEGYSVSREKKERFSLILESASTNQTSMYLCASTLERRQGDEQYFGPGTRLTVT.

V gene TRBV2 combines with J gene TRBJ1-4; the D is unclear. V was cut by 2 bases and J by 5 bases, with 6 bases left in between. Germline V CDR1 and CDR2: SNHLY, FYNNEI. The CDR3 length is 13 residues. This CDR3 is CASSEQRNEKLFF. CDR3 DNA: TGTGCCAGCAGTGAACAGAGGAATGAAAAACTGTTTTTT.

This clone appeared a few times. This rearrangement joins TRBV4-3 to TRBJ2-1, with 8 bases that match TRBD1. CDR1 and CDR2 (germline): LGHNA, YSLEER. V lost 1 base, J lost 4 bases, and 6 bases stayed unmatched. This CDR3 region has 16 residues. In nucleotides, the CDR3 is TGCGCCAGCAGCCAAGGTTACAGGGGGGTATACAATGAGCAGTTCTTC. Translation gives CASSQGYRGVYNEQFF.

The chain links TRBV20-1 to TRBJ1-1; D is unresolved. This CDR3 has 11 amino acids. Germline V gene data show CDR1 as DFQATT and CDR2 as SNEGSKA (reference sequence). V was shortened by 3 bases and J by 1 base, with 3 bases between the two germline ends. This CDR3 is CSASRNTEAFF. The CDR3 bases are TGCAGTGCTAGCCGGAACACTGAAGCTTTCTTT.

The CDR3, as DNA: TGTGCCAGCAGTTTATCCACAGGGGACTACGAGCAGTACTTC. It yields the protein CASSLSTGDYEQYF. The V and J genes are TRBV27 and TRBJ2-7; 7 bases align to TRBD1. Trimming removed 0 bases from V and 3 bases from J; junction bases left unmatched: 2. The germline gives CDR1 MNHEY, CDR2 SMNVEV (reference sequence). The CDR3 length is 14 residues.

The rearrangement links TRBV5-1 to TRBJ1-1; D uncertain. This CDR3 comprises 14 residues. The germline V gene encodes CDR1 SGHRS and CDR2 YFSETQ. Deletions cut 0 bases from V and 1 base from J, with 7 bases between. The CDR3 bases are TGCGCCAGCAGCTTGGTACCAGGGAACACTGAAGCTTTCTTT. Amino acid sequence: CASSLVPGNTEAFF.

The J gene is TRBJ1-2, the V gene TRBV28; 7 nucleotides agree with TRBD1. The CDR3 spans 12 residues. Germline CDR1 is MDHEN and CDR2 is SYDVKM. V lost 8 bases and J lost 6; bases outside the gene matches: 6. The CDR3 sequence is CASERQGNGYTF. The DNA for the CDR3 is TGTGCCAGCGAACGACAGGGCAATGGCTACACCTTC.

This sequence joins TRBV29-1 and TRBJ2-1; tentatively, D is TRBD1 (7 bases). Germline V lookup: CDR1 SQVTM, CDR2 ANQGSEA. V was pared by 4 bases and J by 7 bases, with 20 bases between. The CDR3 is 15 amino acids. DNA of the CDR3: TGCAGCGTTGGTTGCAGGGGGGATCAATTAAATGAGCAGTTCTTC. The encoded protein is CSVGCRGDQLNEQFF.

The gene calls are TRBV12-5 and TRBJ2-3; a weak D match, TRBD2 (6 bases). Germline CDR1 is LGHNT and CDR2 is FRNRAP. The CDR3 runs 14 residues. The V gene lost 3 bases and the J gene lost 6 bases, with 13 bases spanning the gap. As DNA, the CDR3 is TGTGCTAGTGGTTTTGCTGGGGGAGGTGATACGCAGTATTTT. It codes for CASGFAGGGDTQYF.

The gene calls are TRBV19 and TRBJ2-3; TRBD1 matches 12 bases. The CDR3 covers 15 residues. The germline V gene has CDR1 LNHDA and CDR2 SQIVND (reference sequence). The ends lost 7 bases at V and 7 bases at J; junction bases unmatched: 9. CDR3 bases: TGTGCCAGTACCGTTACCGGGACAGGGGGCTATACGCAGTATTTT. It encodes CASTVTGTGGYTQYF.

The chain carries TRBV28 and TRBJ2-3; TRBD2 might be the D (6 bases). Trimming left V 7 bases short and J 1 base short, with 9 bases between. CDR1 MDHEN and CDR2 SYDVKM come from the germline V gene. The CDR3 contains 13 residues. CDR3 DNA sequence: TGTGCCAGCACAGCGGGTGGCACAGATACGCAGTATTTT. This sequence encodes CASTAGGTDTQYF.

This rearrangement joins TRBV6-5 to TRBJ2-1, with D tentatively TRBD1 (5 bases). This CDR3 has 13 residues. Looked up from germline, CDR1 is MNHEY and CDR2 is SVGAGI. Trimming took off 0 bases at V and 15 bases at J, with 15 bases between the two ends. As DNA, the CDR3 is TGTGCCAGCAGTTACTCCAGGACCCTGGGGCCGTTCTTC. Its protein product is CASSYSRTLGPFF.

This clone was observed a few times. The CDR3 protein is CASSSLGLAGVEGNTGELFF. The CDR3 DNA is TGTGCCAGCAGCTCCCTGGGACTAGCGGGAGTGGAGGGGAACACCGGGGAGCTGTTTTTT. J is TRBJ2-2 and V is TRBV7-3, with 14 bases aligning to TRBD2. Losses at the gene ends were 4 bases for V and 1 base for J; bases not matched to a gene: 11. The CDR3 consists of 20 residues. The germline CDR1 and CDR2 sequences are SGHTA and FQGTGA.

The chain is built from TRBV6-5 and TRBJ1-1; no clear D gene. V lost 6 bases and J lost 0, with 14 bases in between. Per the germline V gene, CDR1 is MNHEY and CDR2 is SVGAGI. The CDR3 contains 15 residues. In DNA, the CDR3 is TGTGCCAGCAGATCGTCGGGAGGTATGAACACTGAAGCTTTCTTT. Protein product: CASRSSGGMNTEAFF.

The genes are TRBV15 and TRBJ2-1, with a possible D match to TRBD2 (6 bases). This CDR3 has 19 residues. Trimming cost V 0 bases and J 0 bases, with 18 bases left between them. CDR1 is LNHNV, CDR2 YYDKDF, per germline (reference sequence). The CDR3 DNA sequence: TGTGCCACCAGCAGAGAATTTGGAGGGTGGAGCAGCTCCTACAATGAGCAGTTCTTC. This encodes CATSREFGGWSSSYNEQFF.

The chain combines TRBV25-1 with TRBJ1-5; D is unresolved. This CDR3 spans 14 amino acids. Per the germline V gene, CDR1 is MGHDK and CDR2 is SYGVNS. Between the trimmed V and J ends, which lost 1 base and 5 bases, there was a span of 9 bases. The CDR3, as DNA: TGTGCCAGCAGTGAATGGGAGCTTGATCAGCCCCAGCATTTT. It encodes CASSEWELDQPQHF.

This chain links TRBV7-6 with TRBJ2-5; D unclear. V was pared by 1 base and J by 5 bases, with 8 bases between. Germline CDR1 reads SGHVS; CDR2 reads FNYEAQ. This CDR3 region has 13 residues. CDR3 sequence reads: CASSLGIGETQYF. The CDR3 DNA reads TGTGCCAGCAGCTTAGGGATCGGGGAGACCCAGTACTTC.

This chain uses TRBV19 with TRBJ1-5, with 10 nucleotides matching TRBD1. Germline assignment: CDR1 LNHDA and CDR2 SQIVND (reference sequence). The CDR3 contains 14 residues. J gave up 3 bases and V 8 bases, and 4 bases lay outside the gene matches. CDR3 sequence reads: CASGQGVYNQPQHF. CDR3 bases: TGTGCCAGTGGACAGGGGGTTTACAATCAGCCCCAGCATTTT.

The V gene is TRBV19, the J gene TRBJ2-2, with 7 positions matching TRBD1. The CDR3 is made up of 16 amino acids. With V trimmed by 4 bases and J by 1 base, 6 bases remained unmatched. The germline gives CDR1 LNHDA, CDR2 SQIVND (reference sequence). CDR3 nucleotides: TGTGCCAGTAGTACCGGGACAGACCTGAACACCGGGGAGCTGTTTTTT. Translating gives CASSTGTDLNTGELFF. The full variable domain, with the rest looked up from reference TRBV19 and TRBJ2-2, is DGGITQSPKYLFRKEGQNVTLSCEQNLNHDAMYWYRQDPGQGLRLIYYSQIVNDFQKGDIAEGYSVSREKKESFPLTVTSAQKNPTAFYLCASSTGTDLNTGELFFGEGSRLTVL.